What follows describes a single T cell receptor (beta chain). CDR3 length: 14 amino acids. V was clipped by 3 bases and J by 0 bases, with 8 bases between them. Germline-derived CDR1 and CDR2 are MDHEN and SYDVKM. Method: immunoSEQ multiplex PCR; TCRdb's copy keeps in-frame clones and lacks some. The sample lists 600,000 or so clones, about 95% occurring once. This sample stems from a study of shared clonotypes between healthy human individuals. Naivety among CD8 cells was defined by CD45RO negativity and positive CCR7 selection, thereby excluding terminally differentiated effector memory CD45RA+ cells.

The rearrangement uses TRBV28 and TRBJ1-1; D is unresolved. The specimen was naive CD8+ T cells sorted from blood. The clonotype comes from a woman younger than 45 in good health. The CDR3 nucleotides read TGTGCCAGCAGTTTTTCAGACATGAACACTGAAGCTTTCTTT. This codes for CASSFSDMNTEAFF.